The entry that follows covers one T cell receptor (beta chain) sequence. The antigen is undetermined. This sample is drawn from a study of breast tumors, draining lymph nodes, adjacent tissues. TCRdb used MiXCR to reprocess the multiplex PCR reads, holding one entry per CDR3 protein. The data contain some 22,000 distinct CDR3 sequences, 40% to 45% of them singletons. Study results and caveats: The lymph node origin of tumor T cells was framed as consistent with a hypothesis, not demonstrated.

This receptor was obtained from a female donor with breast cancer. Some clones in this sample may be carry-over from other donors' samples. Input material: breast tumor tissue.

The CDR3 spells CRRVGRPYEQYF. Here the CDR3 DNA reads TGCAGGAGGGTGGGCAGACCCTACGAGCAGTACTTC. The rearrangement uses TRBV20-1 and TRBJ2-7; possibly TRBD2 for D (5 bases). The CDR3 has 12 residues. Germline-derived CDR1 and CDR2 are DFQATT and SNEGSKA (reference sequence).